Following are 30 T cell receptor beta chains from one sample sequenced in a study of human T cells and chemical hapten exposure. Each CDR3 protein gets one entry after TCRdb re-called the RACE reads with MiXCR. Of tens of thousands of distinct CDR3 sequences detected, 9.5% to 15% appear once; the ten largest clones hold 2% to 2.5%. Time point: patch test 3, about 24 weeks after DPC sensitization. The treatment was: therapeutic diphenylcyclopropenone sensitization with weekly scalp DPC. Sequencing was performed on whole blood, taken in connection with sensitization to the hapten diphenylcyclopropenone (DPC). Every receptor here comes from a man aged 30 to 45 with alopecia areata. Some clones in this sample may be carry-over from other donors' samples.

This clonotype has ten or more counts. This chain uses TRBV4-2 with TRBJ2-3; D gene ambiguous. The V gene's germline CDR1 is LGHNA and CDR2 YNFKEQ. V shed 0 bases and J shed 2 bases, with 12 bases lying between them. This CDR3 has 16 amino acids. CDR3 region: CASSQDYRSFTDTQYF. Here the CDR3 DNA reads TGTGCCAGCAGCCAAGATTACCGGTCGTTCACAGATACGCAGTATTTT.

The rearrangement joins TRBV30 to TRBJ2-7; 9 nucleotides match TRBD2. Germline CDR1 reads GTSNPN; CDR2 reads SVGIG (reference sequence). V was pared by 8 bases and J by 4 bases, with 15 bases of the junction left unmatched. The CDR3 totals 15 residues. CDR3 in DNA: TGTGCCCGGACCCGAAGCGGGGGGTTCTTTTACGAGCAGTACTTC. Translated: CARTRSGGFFYEQYF.

This clonotype was seen ten or more times. The V and J genes are TRBV27 and TRBJ2-5; 11 bases are shared with TRBD2. Trimming removed 3 bases from V and 2 bases from J; junction bases left unmatched: 5. Germline V lookup: CDR1 MNHEY, CDR2 SMNVEV (reference sequence). The CDR3 runs to 16 residues. Here the CDR3 DNA reads TGTGCCAGCAGTTTCTTTTTAGCGGGGGGGCAAGAGACCCAGTACTTC. This translates into CASSFFLAGGQETQYF.

This clonotype showed up many times. The gene calls are TRBV7-9 and TRBJ2-1, with 7 nucleotides matching TRBD1. CDR1 is SEHNR and CDR2 is FQNEAQ in the germline V gene (reference sequence). The V segment lost 0 bases and the J segment 4 bases; nucleotides outside the gene matches: 6. The CDR3 has 16 residues. DNA for the CDR3: TGTGCCAGCAGCTTAGCAGGGGGCGGAGCGTACAATGAGCAGTTCTTC. The encoded protein is CASSLAGGGAYNEQFF.

This chain uses TRBV9 with TRBJ2-3; D is uncertain. This CDR3 is 13 amino acids long. Germline V CDR1 and CDR2: SGDLS, YYNGEE. The V end lost 4 bases, the J end lost 3 bases, and 9 bases lay between the germline ends. The DNA for the CDR3 is TGTGCCAGCAGCCGGGTGGGAACAGATACGCAGTATTTT. Encoded protein: CASSRVGTDTQYF.

The CDR3 DNA sequence: TGCAGCGTTGAAGAGAGACACGGTCAGCCCCAGCATTTT. Amino acids: CSVEERHGQPQHF. The V call is TRBV29-1, the J call TRBJ1-5; no clear D gene. The ends were cut back, 0 bases at V and 6 bases at J, with 9 bases in the middle. The V gene's germline CDR1 is SQVTM and CDR2 ANQGSEA. The CDR3 runs to 13 residues.

This chain uses TRBV4-2 with TRBJ2-7; 7 bases match TRBD2. J was trimmed by 2 bases and V by 5 bases; bases with no gene match: 9. Germline loops: CDR1 LGHNA, CDR2 YNFKEQ. There are 15 residues in the CDR3. The CDR3, as DNA: TGTGCCAGCAGCAGGGGAGGGGAGGGGACCTACGAGCAGTACTTC. Amino acids: CASSRGGEGTYEQYF.

The sample holds a few counts of this clonotype. The chain combines TRBV24-1 with TRBJ2-1; TRBD2 matches at 14 bases. Trimming took 1 base from V and 5 from J; bases not matched to a gene: 9. The CDR3 covers 19 residues. From germline, CDR1 is KGHDR and CDR2 SFDVKD. The CDR3 sequence: CATSDLRGTSGGLHNEQFF. The CDR3 bases are TGTGCCACCAGTGATTTACGTGGGACTAGCGGGGGATTACACAATGAGCAGTTCTTC.

This clonotype was seen repeatedly, ten times or more. This chain joins TRBV7-6 and TRBJ2-7; D gene uncertain. Per germline, CDR1 SGHVS and CDR2 FNYEAQ. Trimming removed 0 bases at V and 4 bases at J, with 7 bases between. The CDR3 has 13 residues. Here the CDR3 DNA reads TGTGCCAGCAGCTTAGCGAACCGATACGAGCAGTACTTC. Translating it yields CASSLANRYEQYF.

The chain carries TRBV7-3 and TRBJ1-1; the D gene is possibly TRBD1 (6 bases). The V and J ends lost 6 bases and 2 bases respectively, with 10 bases between them. Germline assignment: CDR1 SGHTA and CDR2 FQGTGA. The CDR3 extends over 13 amino acids. The CDR3 DNA follows: TGTGCCAGCAGGGTGGGACATAACACTGAAGCTTTCTTT. As protein: CASRVGHNTEAFF.

The rearrangement uses TRBV11-2 and TRBJ2-6; D ambiguous. The CDR3 loop spans 15 amino acids. Germline assignment: CDR1 SGHAT and CDR2 FQNNGV. Trimming cost V 4 bases and J 6 bases, with 13 bases left between them. CDR3 sequence reads: CASSSRLVPANVLTF. The CDR3 region has the DNA TGTGCCAGCAGCTCGAGACTGGTTCCGGCCAACGTCCTGACTTTC.

The sample holds a few counts of this clonotype. The chain has TRBV6-5 and TRBJ1-6; D unresolved. The germline gives CDR1 MNHEY, CDR2 SVGAGI. The CDR3 length is 14 residues. V lost 6 bases, J lost 10 bases, and 16 bases lay in between. DNA for the CDR3: TGTGCCAGCAGAACCTGGGGAGAAGACTCACCCCTCCACTTT. This translates into CASRTWGEDSPLHF.

The chain joins TRBV6-5 to TRBJ1-4, with D hard to call. V gave up 0 bases and J gave up 8 bases, with 13 bases separating them. The CDR3 loop spans 15 amino acids. CDR1 is MNHEY, CDR2 SVGAGI, per germline. In nucleotides, the CDR3 is TGTGCCAGCAGTTACTCGTTCGGGGAGGAGGAAAAACTGTTTTTT. It specifies CASSYSFGEEEKLFF.

V and J are TRBV14 and TRBJ1-2; 7 bases align to TRBD1. V lost 4 bases to trimming and J lost 8 bases; unmatched junction nucleotides: 10. Germline CDR1 is SGHDN and CDR2 is FVKESK. The CDR3 extends over 14 amino acids. The CDR3 region has the DNA TGTGCCAGCAGCCTACCCGGGACAGCTCTAGGCTACACCTTC. It yields the protein CASSLPGTALGYTF.

The chain links TRBV19 to TRBJ2-3; D may match TRBD1 or TRBD2 (5 bases each). CDR3 size: 13 residues. Trimming stripped 3 bases from V and 5 bases from J, with 9 bases between. Germline CDR1 and CDR2: LNHDA and SQIVND (reference sequence). CDR3 nucleotides: TGTGCCAGTAGTATCGGGACGGAAGATACGCAGTATTTT. It is translated as CASSIGTEDTQYF.

This clonotype was counted a few times. The chain has TRBV20-1 and TRBJ2-3, with no clear D. The CDR3 contains 13 residues. V was clipped by 3 bases and J by 1 base, with 8 bases between them. Germline lookup yields CDR1 DFQATT and CDR2 SNEGSKA (reference sequence). CDR3 loop: CSARNWGTDTQYF. The CDR3, as DNA: TGCAGTGCTAGGAATTGGGGCACAGATACGCAGTATTTT.

This clonotype was counted ten times or more. The chain links TRBV10-3 to TRBJ1-5, with D unclear. Germline V gene lookup returns CDR1 ENHRY and CDR2 SYGVKD. The CDR3 covers 13 residues. The V end lost 0 bases, the J end lost 12 bases, and 12 bases lay between the germline ends. CDR3 sequence reads: CAISESAPEFQHF. The CDR3 region has the DNA TGTGCCATCAGTGAGTCAGCCCCAGAATTCCAGCATTTT.

The table lists this clonotype with many counts. The chain is built from TRBV11-2 and TRBJ2-2, with 12 nucleotides matching TRBD2. Germline V lookup: CDR1 SGHAT, CDR2 FQNNGV. This CDR3 spans 16 amino acids. The V segment lost 5 bases and the J segment 2 bases; nucleotides outside the gene matches: 3. The CDR3 protein is CASSLLAGGNTGELFF. The CDR3 DNA is TGTGCCAGCAGCCTACTAGCGGGGGGAAACACCGGGGAGCTGTTTTTT. The full variable domain, in which reference TRBV11-2 and TRBJ2-2 provide the parts outside the CDR3, is EAGVAQSPRYKIIEKRQSVAFWCNPISGHATLYWYQQILGQGPKLLIQFQNNGVVDDSQLPKDRFSAERLKGVDSTLKIQPAKLEDSAVYLCASSLLAGGNTGELFFGEGSRLTVL.

This clonotype was detected ten times or more. This chain uses TRBV9 with TRBJ1-2, with a tentative D call TRBD1 (5 bases). V shed 0 bases and J shed 4 bases, with 13 bases lying between them. Germline V lookup: CDR1 SGDLS, CDR2 YYNGEE. CDR3 length: 15 amino acids. The CDR3 bases are TGTGCCAGCAGCGTAGAGGTGGGGACGACCTATGGCTACACCTTC. This translates into CASSVEVGTTYGYTF. The variable domain in full, with the rest retrieved from reference TRBV9 and TRBJ1-2, is DSGVTQTPKHLITATGQRVTLRCSPRSGDLSVYWYQQSLDQGLQFLIQYYNGEERAKGNILERFSAQQFPDLHSELNLSSLELGDSALYFCASSVEVGTTYGYTFGSGTRLTVV.

The chain joins TRBV6-1 to TRBJ2-3; no definite D call. In germline, CDR1 is MNHNS, CDR2 SASEGT. The CDR3 has 14 residues. Trimming pared 8 bases from V and 0 bases from J, leaving 12 bases between. CDR3 protein: CASDRSPSTDTQYF. Here the CDR3 DNA reads TGTGCCAGCGACCGGAGCCCGAGCACAGATACGCAGTATTTT.

The rearrangement uses TRBV29-1 and TRBJ2-5; the D is unclear. Looked up from germline, CDR1 is SQVTM and CDR2 is ANQGSEA. The CDR3 totals 15 residues. The ends were cut back, 4 bases at V and 2 bases at J, with 17 bases in the middle. CDR3 coding DNA: TGCAGCGTTGTGTCGGTGGGCGCGAGACAAGAGACCCAGTACTTC. It translates to CSVVSVGARQETQYF. The full variable domain, rest sourced from reference TRBV29-1 and TRBJ2-5, is SAVISQKPSRDICQRGTSLTIQCQVDSQVTMMFWYRQQPGQSLTLIATANQGSEATYESGFVIDKFPISRPNLTFSTLTVSNMSPEDSSIYLCSVVSVGARQETQYFGPGTRLLVL.

This clonotype was seen ten or more times. The chain has TRBV30 and TRBJ1-5; no reliable D call. The CDR3 is 12 amino acids. V gave up 3 bases and J gave up 11 bases, with 14 bases separating them. CDR1 and CDR2 from the germline V gene are GTSNPN and SVGIG (reference sequence). The CDR3 sequence is CAWSRPKGAQHF. For the CDR3, the DNA is TGTGCCTGGAGCCGGCCCAAAGGAGCCCAGCATTTT.

V usage is TRBV11-2 and J usage is TRBJ2-1; TRBD2 agrees at 9 bases. The CDR3 covers 15 residues. CDR1 is SGHAT and CDR2 is FQNNGV in the germline V gene. Germline trimming cut 2 bases from V and 7 bases from J; bases unmatched to any gene: 6. The CDR3 protein is CASSLLAGVLNEQFF. The CDR3 nucleotides read TGTGCCAGCAGCTTATTAGCGGGGGTCCTGAATGAGCAGTTCTTC.

This clonotype was observed at least ten times. The chain joins TRBV6-6 to TRBJ2-1; either TRBD1 or TRBD2 may supply D (5 bases each). Germline V gene sequence: CDR1 MNHNY, CDR2 SVGAGI (reference sequence). Trimming took 0 bases from V and 4 from J, leaving 10 bases between them. The CDR3 covers 15 residues. CDR3 protein: CASSYSAEGYNEQFF. For the CDR3, the DNA is TGTGCCAGCAGTTACTCCGCCGAGGGGTACAATGAGCAGTTCTTC.

This clonotype was recorded at least ten times. J is TRBJ2-7 and V is TRBV5-6, with TRBD2 matching over 8 bases. The CDR3 spans 17 residues. V shed 0 bases and J 4 bases; nucleotides not matched to a gene: 12. CDR1 and CDR2 (germline): SGHDT, YYEEEE. The CDR3 bases are TGTGCCAGCAGCTTGGCCCCTGCGGGGGGCTCGGGATACGAGCAGTACTTC. Amino acids: CASSLAPAGGSGYEQYF.

This clonotype was counted at least ten times. V gene TRBV5-5 combines with J gene TRBJ1-1; 7 bases fit TRBD1. The CDR3 is 15 amino acids. Germline CDR1 is SGHKS and CDR2 is YYEKEE (reference sequence). V gave up 4 bases and J gave up 4 bases; unmatched junction bases: 10. CDR3 nucleotide sequence: TGTGCCAGCAGCCACAGACAGGGTTGGAGCACTGAAGCTTTCTTT. Amino acids: CASSHRQGWSTEAFF.

This clonotype was seen a few times. The rearrangement joins TRBV6-5 to TRBJ2-3, with 10 nucleotides matching TRBD1. CDR3 size: 17 residues. Germline V gene sequence: CDR1 MNHEY, CDR2 SVGAGI. V lost 0 bases and J lost 5; bases outside the gene matches: 8. CDR3 in amino acids: CASSYSPGQGGGDTQYF. CDR3 nucleotides: TGTGCCAGCAGTTACTCCCCTGGACAGGGGGGGGGAGATACGCAGTATTTT.

In its sample, this clonotype was seen many times. CDR3 protein: CASSLRANNSPLHF. Here the CDR3 DNA reads TGTGCCAGCAGCTTAAGAGCGAATAATTCACCCCTCCACTTT. The chain links TRBV7-3 to TRBJ1-6; no clear D gene. The germline CDR1 and CDR2 sequences are SGHTA and FQGTGA. The CDR3 length is 14 residues. V lost 1 base and J 5 bases, leaving 6 bases between the germline ends. The full variable domain, rest sourced from reference TRBV7-3 and TRBJ1-6, is GAGVSQTPSNKVTEKGKYVELRCDPISGHTALYWYRQSLGQGPEFLIYFQGTGAADDSGLPNDRFFAVRPEGSVSTLKIQRTERGDSAVYLCASSLRANNSPLHFGNGTRLTVT.

This clonotype showed up many times. V usage is TRBV6-4 and J usage is TRBJ2-1, with TRBD2 matching over 8 bases. Germline CDR1 and CDR2: MRHNA and SNTAGT. The J segment lost 8 bases and the V segment lost 3 bases, leaving 6 bases of the junction unmatched. CDR3 size: 14 residues. The CDR3 reads CASSEGLEYDEQFF. The CDR3 DNA reads TGTGCCAGCAGTGAGGGACTAGAATACGATGAGCAGTTCTTC.

In this sample, this clonotype turned up many times. This chain links TRBV24-1 with TRBJ2-3; no firm D call. The CDR3 is 12 residues long. Germline V lookup: CDR1 KGHDR, CDR2 SFDVKD. Between the trimmed V and J ends, which lost 5 bases and 12 bases, there was a span of 14 bases. The CDR3 DNA follows: TGTGCCACCAGTGCCTCGGCGGTGACCCAGTATTTT. Amino acid sequence: CATSASAVTQYF.